This TCR delta chain was captured by sequencing in a study of Vδ1+ human thymocytes. Study outcomes and limitations: Donors shared many TRG clonotypes but few TRD clonotypes. Thymic TRG and TRD repertoires appeared highly polyclonal, with Gaussian CDR3 length distributions.

Points on this clone: The antigen is not known.

There are 19 residues in the CDR3. Per germline, CDR1 TSWWSYY and CDR2 QGS. The ends were cut back, 0 bases at V and 7 bases at J, with 27 bases in the middle. Sequences come from RNA converted to cDNA by reverse transcription. CDR3 amplicons came from multiplex PCR with pooled V-gene forward and constant-region reverse primers. TCRdb called clones anew from the multiplex PCR reads with CATT. This table has around 20,000 delta-chain clones, roughly 8% appearing once. The sequence derives from a child less than two years old who had congenital heart surgery. What was sequenced was Vdelta1+ gamma-delta thymocytes from the thymus. Subset denoted: FACS-sorted CD3+ TCRalphabeta- TCRVdelta1+ TCRVdelta2- thymocytes. The rearrangement links TRDV1 to TRDJ1; a weak D match, TRDD2 (5 bases). CDR3 DNA sequence: TGTGCTCTTGGGGAACTGACCCCTATTCCGACACCCTACTGTCCTAAACTCATCTTT. It codes for CALGELTPIPTPYCPKLIF.